A selection of T cell receptor beta chains follows, all from one sample in a study of blood T cell repertoires in COVID-19. Generated by immunoSEQ multiplex PCR, the TCRdb table keeps only in-frame clones and is missing some. The sample records about 200,000 clones, approximately 87% being singletons. The sample taken for sequencing was peripheral blood. The receptors here all came from a woman in her 70s with acute or convalescent COVID-19. CDR3s include the opening cysteine and the closing phenylalanine or tryptophan. A D gene is named only where the DNA matches it firmly. Expanded clones are given a class, and other clones once, few, many or no size at all.

d_call clone_size j_call v_call cdr3_nt cdr3_aa
. . TRBJ1-2 TRBV2 TGTGCCAGCAGTGACAGGTTATCCTACACCTTC CASSDRLSYTF
TRBD1 . TRBJ1-5 TRBV28 TGTGCCAGCAGTTTCCTCGACAGGGGAGGCAATCAGCCCCAGCATTTT CASSFLDRGGNQPQHF
. once TRBJ1-5 TRBV9 TGTGCCAGCAGCGTAGGGGCAGTGAATCAGCCCCAGCATTTT CASSVGAVNQPQHF
. few TRBJ1-1 TRBV5-6 TGTGCCAGCAGCTTGGTGGGCAGCCAGATGAACACTGAAGCTTTCTTT CASSLVGSQMNTEAFF
. . TRBJ2-1 TRBV19 TGTGCCAGTAGTATAGATACTCGGGGTGAGCAGTTCTTC CASSIDTRGEQFF
. . TRBJ1-6 TRBV6-5 TGTGCCAGCAGTTACTCGACGGAGAATTCACCCCTCCACTTT CASSYSTENSPLHF
TRBD2 . TRBJ2-1 TRBV24-1 TGTGCCACCAGTGCAGCGGGGCACAATGAGCAGTTCTTC CATSAAGHNEQFF
. . TRBJ1-5 TRBV7-2 TGTGCCAGCAGCACAAATGGACAGCGCAATCAGCCCCAGCATTTT CASSTNGQRNQPQHF
. . TRBJ1-2 TRBV28 TGTGCCAGCAGTTGGGCCAAGACAGGCCAAAACTATGGCTACACCTTC CASSWAKTGQNYGYTF
TRBD2 . TRBJ2-7 TRBV7-8 TGTGCCAGCAGCTTAGGGCTAGCGGGGGGCCACGAGCAGTACTTC CASSLGLAGGHEQYF
TRBD2 . TRBJ2-4 TRBV19 TGTGCCAGTAGTATAGTATGGGAGCGGGGAAACATTCAGTACTTC CASSIVWERGNIQYF
. . TRBJ1-4 TRBV7-2 TGTGCCAGCAGCTTAGTCTCCGGACAGTTTAATGAAAAACTGTTTTTT CASSLVSGQFNEKLFF
TRBD2 . TRBJ2-7 TRBV3-1/TRBV3-2 TGTGCCAGCAGCCGTCGGGGGGGCTCTTACGAGCAGTACTTC CASSRRGGSYEQYF
. few TRBJ1-2 TRBV19 TGTGCCAGTAGTATAGCAGGGACATCTAACTATGGCTACACCTTC CASSIAGTSNYGYTF
. once TRBJ1-6 TRBV14 TGTGCCAGCAGCCCCCTGGCGGGGTCCTATAATTCACCCCTCCACTTT CASSPLAGSYNSPLHF
TRBD1 . TRBJ1-6 TRBV12-3/TRBV12-4 TGTGCCAGCAGTTTAAGGGGGCCACCCCTCCACTTT CASSLRGPPLHF
. once TRBJ1-1 TRBV29-1 TGCAGCGTTGAGAGTTTCAGGGACTCTGAAGCTTTCTTT CSVESFRDSEAFF
. . TRBJ1-2 TRBV12-3/TRBV12-4 TGTGCCAGCAGCTTTGAGTTATATGGCTACACCTTC CASSFELYGYTF
. . TRBJ1-1 TRBV29-1 TGCAGCGTTGTTTATAGTGGGAGGAACACTGAAGCTTTCTTT CSVVYSGRNTEAFF
. . TRBJ1-6 TRBV4-2 TGTGCCAGCAGCCTGATTCCGGGAGAAGATAATTCACCCCTCCACTTT CASSLIPGEDNSPLHF
TRBD1 . TRBJ1-6 TRBV19 TGTGCCAGTAGGGGACAGGGAGGCTCACCCCTCCACTTT CASRGQGGSPLHF
. . TRBJ1-1 TRBV5-1 TGCGCCAGCAGCGTTCAGGGTGGGAACACTGAAGCTTTCTTT CASSVQGGNTEAFF
. . TRBJ1-1 TRBV28 TGTGCCAGCAGCCCGGGGAGGACTAAAGCTTTCTTT CASSPGRTKAFF
TRBD2 . TRBJ2-1 TRBV4-1 TGCGCCAGCAGCCAAGATAGGGGTGCGGGAGTGGGGAGGACCAATGAGCAGTTCTTC CASSQDRGAGVGRTNEQFF
. . TRBJ1-2 TRBV6-5 TGTGCCAGCAAGGTCCTCGAGGGGGACCACTATGGCTACACCTTC CASKVLEGDHYGYTF
TRBD1 . TRBJ2-3 TRBV19 TGTGCCAGTGGAGGACAGGGGAGGGATACGCAGTATTTT CASGGQGRDTQYF
. . TRBJ1-1 TRBV4-3 TGCGCCAGCAGCCGGACAGTGACGAACACTGAAGCTTTCTTT CASSRTVTNTEAFF
TRBD1 . TRBJ2-3 TRBV2 TGTGCCAGCAGCGTCCAGGGGGTTGGTGCAGATACGCAGTATTTT CASSVQGVGADTQYF